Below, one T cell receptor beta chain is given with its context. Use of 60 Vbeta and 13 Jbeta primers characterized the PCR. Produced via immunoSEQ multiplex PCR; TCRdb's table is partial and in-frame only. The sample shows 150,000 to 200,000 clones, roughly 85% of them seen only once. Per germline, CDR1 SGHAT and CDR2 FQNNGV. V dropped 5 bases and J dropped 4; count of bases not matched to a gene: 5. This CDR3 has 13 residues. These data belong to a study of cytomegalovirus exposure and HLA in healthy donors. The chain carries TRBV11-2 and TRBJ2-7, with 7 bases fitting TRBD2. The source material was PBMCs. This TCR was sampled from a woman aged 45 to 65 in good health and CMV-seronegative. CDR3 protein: CASSPGLGYEQYF. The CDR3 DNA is TGTGCCAGCAGCCCCGGACTAGGGTACGAGCAGTACTTC.